These 14 T cell receptor beta chains came from one sample sequenced in a study of OX40 agonist ivuxolimab in advanced cancers. Clones were sequenced by immunoSEQ multiplex PCR, and TCRdb holds only the in-frame ones, with some missing. The table shows some 45,000 clones, with approximately 89% occurring only once. Sequencing was performed on CD4+ or CD8+ T cells sorted from blood, taken in a trial of the OX40 agonist ivuxolimab. These receptors came from an adult with an advanced solid tumor such as melanoma, head and neck, liver or kidney cancer.

The gene calls are TRBV6-6 and TRBJ2-7, with no clear D. CDR1 and CDR2 from the germline V gene are MNHNY and SVGAGI (reference sequence). The V gene lost 1 base and the J gene lost 5 bases, with 12 bases spanning the gap. The CDR3 spans 14 residues. DNA for the CDR3: TGTGCCAGCAGTTACTTTCAGCCTACGGACGAGCAGTACTTC. Translating it yields CASSYFQPTDEQYF.

This clone was recorded once. This chain links TRBV7-6 with TRBJ2-1; D is unresolved. The CDR3 runs 16 residues. Trimming pared 4 bases from V and 6 bases from J, leaving 19 bases between. CDR1 and CDR2 from the germline V gene are SGHVS and FNYEAQ. Here the CDR3 DNA reads TGTGCCAGCAGCTCCCCGGGCGGTTGGGGTGGCAATGAGCAGTTCTTC. Protein product: CASSSPGGWGGNEQFF.

The chain employs TRBV9 and TRBJ1-3, with no clear D. The CDR3 is 16 residues long. Looked up from germline, CDR1 is SGDLS and CDR2 is YYNGEE. Trimming removed 0 bases at V and 0 bases at J, with 10 bases between. The CDR3 sequence is CASSVDGGLSGNTIYF. Written as DNA, the CDR3 is TGTGCCAGCAGCGTAGACGGAGGGCTCTCTGGAAACACCATATATTTT.

Only one count was recorded for this clone. In DNA form, the CDR3 reads TGTGCCAGTAGTATTAGGCAGCTTAAGGTGGATCAGCCCCAGCATTTT. Encoded protein: CASSIRQLKVDQPQHF. The chain carries TRBV19 and TRBJ1-5; no definite D call. The CDR3 has 16 amino acids. CDR1 is LNHDA, CDR2 SQIVND, per germline (reference sequence). The V end was cut by 3 bases, the J end by 5 bases, with 17 bases between.

The chain recombines TRBV7-9 with TRBJ1-5; D remains ambiguous. Germline CDR1 SEHNR, CDR2 FQNEAQ (reference sequence). The V end lost 1 base, the J end lost 8 bases, and 15 bases lay between the germline ends. The CDR3 is made up of 15 amino acids. Here the CDR3 reads CASSLERFGGEPQHF. Here the CDR3 DNA reads TGTGCCAGCAGCTTAGAACGGTTCGGCGGGGAGCCCCAGCATTTT.

The chain recombines TRBV7-9 with TRBJ1-2; perhaps TRBD1 as D (6 bases). CDR1 is SEHNR and CDR2 is FQNEAQ in the germline V gene (reference sequence). The CDR3 is 15 residues long. V gave up 3 bases and J gave up 0 bases, with 11 bases separating them. In nucleotides, the CDR3 is TGTGCCAGCAGCTTTCGACAGGACTCTAACTATGGCTACACCTTC. Translated: CASSFRQDSNYGYTF.

V and J are TRBV27 and TRBJ1-5, with D tentatively TRBD1 (5 bases). This CDR3 is 16 amino acids long. CDR1 is MNHEY, CDR2 SMNVEV, per germline (reference sequence). Trimming removed 0 bases from V and 2 bases from J, with 11 bases in between. The CDR3 DNA is TGTGCCAGCAGTTTATCAAACAGGCGGGGCAATCAGCCCCAGCATTTT. Translated: CASSLSNRRGNQPQHF.

The rearrangement uses TRBV27 and TRBJ1-5, with TRBD1 as a possible D gene (5 bases). The CDR3 is 14 residues long. The V end was cut by 0 bases, the J end by 14 bases, with 17 bases between. Germline V CDR1 and CDR2: MNHEY, SMNVEV (reference sequence). The CDR3 DNA follows: TGTGCCAGCAGTTTATCGGGCACCTCGGGGGTGGAGCATTTT. It translates to CASSLSGTSGVEHF.

This clone has more than one count but fewer than ten. The V call is TRBV4-1, the J call TRBJ1-1, with a tentative D call TRBD1 (6 bases). The CDR3 totals 15 residues. The ends were cut back, 4 bases at V and 1 base at J, with 13 bases in the middle. Germline assignment: CDR1 MGHRA and CDR2 YSYEKL. The CDR3 DNA follows: TGCGCCAGCAGCCTCGGGGGACACCCGAACACTGAAGCTTTCTTT. Translating gives CASSLGGHPNTEAFF.

CDR3 loop: CASSLVSRQVAGGELFF. The CDR3, as DNA: TGCGCCAGCAGCTTGGTTTCGCGGCAGGTAGCCGGCGGGGAGCTGTTTTTT. The chain recombines TRBV5-1 with TRBJ2-2, with no clear D. The CDR3 has 17 residues. In germline, CDR1 is SGHRS, CDR2 YFSETQ. V was cut by 0 bases and J by 7 bases, with 19 bases left in between.

The chain links TRBV10-1 to TRBJ1-1; unclear D gene. V was shortened by 9 bases and J by 1 base, with 6 bases between the two germline ends. The CDR3 extends over 11 amino acids. The germline gives CDR1 WNHNN, CDR2 SYGVQD (reference sequence). The chain's CDR3 is CARGPNTEAFF. CDR3 nucleotides: TGCGCCAGAGGCCCGAACACTGAAGCTTTCTTT.

The J gene is TRBJ2-3, the V gene TRBV12-2; TRBD2, the table's D call, was not compared with the DNA. TRBV12-2 is a listed pseudogene. The CDR3 has 15 amino acids. The CDR3 reads CASRLLAGSTDTQYF. CDR3 nucleotide sequence: TGTGCAAGTCGCTTACTAGCGGGGAGCACAGATACGCAGTATTTT.

The V gene is TRBV28, the J gene TRBJ2-1; D unresolved. The V end was cut by 6 bases, the J end by 4 bases, with 4 bases between. The CDR3 is 11 amino acids. Germline V gives CDR1 MDHEN, CDR2 SYDVKM. CDR3 in amino acids: CASRGYNEQFF. DNA of the CDR3: TGTGCCAGCAGGGGGTACAATGAGCAGTTCTTC.

The chain carries TRBV11-2 and TRBJ2-3; D might be TRBD1 or TRBD2, each matching 5 bases. CDR3 length: 14 amino acids. Trimming pared 3 bases from V and 3 bases from J, leaving 10 bases between. Germline CDR1 reads SGHAT; CDR2 reads FQNNGV. The CDR3 nucleotides read TGTGCCAGCAGCTTTGGGTGGGGGACAGATACGCAGTATTTT. Translating gives CASSFGWGTDTQYF.